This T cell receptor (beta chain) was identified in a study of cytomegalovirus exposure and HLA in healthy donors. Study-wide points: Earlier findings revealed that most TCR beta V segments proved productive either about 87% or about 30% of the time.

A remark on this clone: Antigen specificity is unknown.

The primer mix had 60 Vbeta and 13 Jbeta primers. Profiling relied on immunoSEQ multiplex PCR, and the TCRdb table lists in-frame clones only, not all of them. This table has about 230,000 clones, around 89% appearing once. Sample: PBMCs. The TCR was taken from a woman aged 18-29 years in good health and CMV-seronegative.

This CDR3 reads CASRRGSDGYEQYF. CDR3 bases: TGTGCCAGCAGGCGCGGGTCGGACGGCTACGAGCAGTACTTC. This rearrangement joins TRBV28 to TRBJ2-7, with D possibly TRBD2 on 5 matching bases. Germline V lookup: CDR1 MDHEN, CDR2 SYDVKM. CDR3 length equals 14 residues. The V end was cut by 6 bases, the J end by 3 bases, with 15 bases between.